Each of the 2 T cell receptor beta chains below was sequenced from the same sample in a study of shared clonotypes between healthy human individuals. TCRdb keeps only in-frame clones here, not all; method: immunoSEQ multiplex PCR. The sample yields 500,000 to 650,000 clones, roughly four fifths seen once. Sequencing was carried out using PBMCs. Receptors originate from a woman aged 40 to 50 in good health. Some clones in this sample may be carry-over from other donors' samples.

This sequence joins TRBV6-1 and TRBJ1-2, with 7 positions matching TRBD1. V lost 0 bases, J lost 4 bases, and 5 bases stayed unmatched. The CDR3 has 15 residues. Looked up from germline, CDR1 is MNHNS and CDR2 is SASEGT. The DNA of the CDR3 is TGTGCCAGCAGTGAAGCGGCAGGGGGGAGCTATGGCTACACCTTC. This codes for CASSEAAGGSYGYTF.

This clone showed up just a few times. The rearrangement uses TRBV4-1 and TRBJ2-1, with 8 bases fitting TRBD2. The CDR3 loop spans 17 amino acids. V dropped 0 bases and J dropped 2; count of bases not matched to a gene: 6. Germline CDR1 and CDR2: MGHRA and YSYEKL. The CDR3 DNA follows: TGCGCCAGCAGCCAAGATCCAGGGACTAGTACCTACAATGAGCAGTTCTTC. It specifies CASSQDPGTSTYNEQFF.